This passage covers 28 T cell receptor beta chains from one sample sequenced in a study of OX40 agonist ivuxolimab in advanced cancers. The method was immunoSEQ multiplex PCR; TCRdb's version includes in-frame clones alone and lacks a portion of them. The sample records over 50,000 clones, around 83% being singletons. Source: CD4+ or CD8+ T cells sorted from blood, taken in a trial of the OX40 agonist ivuxolimab. The source of these receptors is an adult with an advanced solid tumor such as melanoma, head and neck, liver or kidney cancer.

V usage is TRBV6-5 and J usage is TRBJ1-6, with D perhaps matching TRBD1 (5 bases). CDR3 length: 15 amino acids. The germline V and J ends were trimmed by 5 bases and 7 bases, with 15 bases remaining between them. Per germline, CDR1 MNHEY and CDR2 SVGAGI. Here the CDR3 DNA reads TGTGCCAGCAGTCCTCCAGGGAGGCGGAATTCACCCCTCCACTTT. It is translated as CASSPPGRRNSPLHF.

The chain recombines TRBV29-1 with TRBJ1-5; D call uncertain. Germline V gives CDR1 SQVTM, CDR2 ANQGSEA. V dropped 1 base and J dropped 3 bases, with 10 bases sitting between them. This CDR3 comprises 14 residues. Written as DNA, the CDR3 is TGCAGCGTTGAAGTAGGCGGGTACAATCAGCCCCAGCATTTT. This codes for CSVEVGGYNQPQHF.

This clone occurred once. The chain joins TRBV6-6 to TRBJ1-2; D unclear. The CDR3 length is 13 residues. The V end was cut by 5 bases, the J end by 4 bases, with 11 bases between. Germline CDR1 reads MNHNY; CDR2 reads SVGAGI (reference sequence). CDR3 DNA: TGTGCCAGCAGTCCCAGCAGGCTCTATGGCTACACCTTC. It encodes CASSPSRLYGYTF.

The count of this clone is one. The V gene is TRBV28, the J gene TRBJ2-1; 14 bases fit TRBD2. Trimming at V came to 8 bases and at J to 6 bases, leaving 12 bases not matched to a gene. Germline V gene sequence: CDR1 MDHEN, CDR2 SYDVKM. The CDR3 spans 17 residues. CDR3 in amino acids: CASPPSPGLAGVNEQFF. The CDR3 DNA reads as TGTGCCAGCCCCCCCTCTCCGGGACTAGCGGGAGTCAATGAGCAGTTCTTC. Complete variable domain (other parts from reference TRBV28 and TRBJ2-1): DVKVTQSSRYLVKRTGEKVFLECVQDMDHENMFWYRQDPGLGLRLIYFSYDVKMKEKGDIPEGYSVSREKKERFSLILESASTNQTSMYLCASPPSPGLAGVNEQFFGPGTRLTVL.

The rearrangement uses TRBV2 and TRBJ2-1, with 7 bases lining up with TRBD1. V trimming: 10 bases; J trimming: 0 bases; junction bases outside the gene matches: 3. This CDR3 contains 13 residues. Germline V gene data show CDR1 as SNHLY and CDR2 as FYNNEI. Here the CDR3 reads CAIGQDSYNEQFF. The CDR3 DNA follows: TGTGCCATAGGACAGGACTCCTACAATGAGCAGTTCTTC.

J is TRBJ2-1 and V is TRBV5-1, with D unclear. The germline V gene has CDR1 SGHRS and CDR2 YFSETQ. The CDR3 extends over 12 amino acids. Trimming stripped 4 bases from V and 1 base from J, with 3 bases between. CDR3 region: CASSISYNEQFF. The CDR3 DNA sequence: TGCGCCAGCAGCATATCCTACAATGAGCAGTTCTTC.

This clone was observed a few times. J is TRBJ1-1 and V is TRBV7-3; TRBD1 might be the D (6 bases). Per germline, CDR1 SGHTA and CDR2 FQGTGA. The V and J ends lost 1 base and 5 bases respectively, with 17 bases between them. The CDR3 has 16 amino acids. As DNA, the CDR3 is TGTGCCAGCAGCTTAAACCCCAGGGGTGGGGGAACTGAAGCTTTCTTT. It encodes CASSLNPRGGGTEAFF.

This clone has only a few counts. The chain is built from TRBV27 and TRBJ1-5; D unresolved. Germline V gene data show CDR1 as MNHEY and CDR2 as SMNVEV (reference sequence). V gave up 0 bases and J gave up 0 bases, with 3 bases separating them. This CDR3 has 14 residues. CDR3: CASSLSYSNQPQHF. The CDR3 DNA sequence: TGTGCCAGCAGTTTATCTTATAGCAATCAGCCCCAGCATTTT.

This clone was observed a handful of times. This chain connects TRBV7-8 to TRBJ1-5; no reliable D call. The CDR3 loop spans 15 amino acids. CDR1 and CDR2 (germline): SGHVS, FQNEAQ. V was trimmed by 4 bases and J by 5 bases, leaving 15 bases between them. The CDR3 DNA follows: TGTGCCAGCAGCTCTCGTGTTAGCGGCCATCAGCCCCAGCATTTT. It translates to CASSSRVSGHQPQHF.

The genes are TRBV5-1 and TRBJ1-1; D is uncertain. The V end lost 4 bases, the J end lost 0 bases, and 13 bases lay between the germline ends. Germline V gene sequence: CDR1 SGHRS, CDR2 YFSETQ. The CDR3 is made up of 15 amino acids. The CDR3 nucleotides are TGCGCCAGCAGCGTTAGACCCCTCATGAACACTGAAGCTTTCTTT. Amino acids: CASSVRPLMNTEAFF. The whole variable domain, filled in from reference TRBV5-1 and TRBJ1-1, reads KAGVTQTPRYLIKTRGQQVTLSCSPISGHRSVSWYQQTPGQGLQFLFEYFSETQRNKGNFPGRFSGRQFSNSRSEMNVSTLELGDSALYLCASSVRPLMNTEAFFGQGTRLTVV.

The rearrangement links TRBV13 to TRBJ1-1, with 7 bases lining up with TRBD1. CDR1 and CDR2 from the germline V gene are PRHDT and FYEKMQ (reference sequence). There are 13 residues in the CDR3. The J segment lost 7 bases and the V segment lost 6 bases, leaving 8 bases of the junction unmatched. The CDR3 DNA is TGTGCCAGCAGTACTAACCGGGACAGTGAAGCTTTCTTT. It codes for CASSTNRDSEAFF. Supplemented by reference TRBV13 and TRBJ1-1, the full variable domain reads AAGVIQSPRHLIKEKRETATLKCYPIPRHDTVYWYQQGPGQDPQFLISFYEKMQSDKGSIPDRFSAQQFSDYHSELNMSSLELGDSALYFCASSTNRDSEAFFGQGTRLTVV.

The V and J genes are TRBV6-1 and TRBJ2-7; TRBD1 aligns across 10 bases. Germline-derived CDR1 and CDR2 are MNHNS and SASEGT. CDR3 length: 14 residues. V was clipped by 7 bases and J by 6 bases; unmatched bases: 9. The CDR3 region is CASNSRDRGREQYF. Written as DNA, the CDR3 is TGTGCCAGCAACTCCCGGGACAGGGGACGCGAGCAGTACTTC.

Only one count was recorded for this clone. The chain uses TRBV5-5 and TRBJ1-4, with 9 bases lining up with TRBD1. Germline values: CDR1 SGHKS, CDR2 YYEKEE (reference sequence). This CDR3 has 19 residues. Trimming removed 2 bases from V and 3 bases from J; junction bases left unmatched: 14. The CDR3 is CASSFAGISTGGPNEKLFF. CDR3 DNA sequence: TGTGCCAGCAGCTTTGCGGGTATTTCCACAGGGGGCCCTAATGAAAAACTGTTTTTT.

The CDR3 DNA sequence: TGTGCCACCGCGGGGGTCACAGATACGCAGTATTTT. Protein: CATAGVTDTQYF. This chain links TRBV10-3 with TRBJ2-3; TRBD2 agrees at 7 bases. The J segment lost 2 bases and the V segment lost 10 bases, leaving 3 bases of the junction unmatched. Germline loops: CDR1 ENHRY, CDR2 SYGVKD. The CDR3 totals 12 residues.

The rearrangement links TRBV11-2 to TRBJ1-1; D remains ambiguous. Trimming removed 6 bases from V and 0 bases from J, with 8 bases in between. Germline values: CDR1 SGHAT, CDR2 FQNNGV. CDR3 size: 13 residues. The chain's CDR3 is CASRWGLNTEAFF. The CDR3 nucleotides read TGTGCCAGCAGATGGGGATTGAACACTGAAGCTTTCTTT. Filled out from reference TRBV11-2 and TRBJ1-1, the complete variable domain reads EAGVAQSPRYKIIEKRQSVAFWCNPISGHATLYWYQQILGQGPKLLIQFQNNGVVDDSQLPKDRFSAERLKGVDSTLKIQPAKLEDSAVYLCASRWGLNTEAFFGQGTRLTVV.

V gene TRBV19 combines with J gene TRBJ2-1; D ambiguous. Per the germline V gene, CDR1 is LNHDA and CDR2 is SQIVND (reference sequence). The CDR3 totals 13 residues. V was clipped by 4 bases and J by 9 bases, with 13 bases between them. The CDR3 nucleotides read TGTGCCAGTAGTACCCGGCTGGTCACTGAGCAGTTCTTC. It translates to CASSTRLVTEQFF.

In its sample, this clone was seen a few times. The rearrangement joins TRBV10-3 to TRBJ1-2; 7 nucleotides line up with TRBD1. The V gene end was trimmed by 5 bases and the J gene end by 0 bases; junction bases not matched to a gene: 3. The CDR3 length is 14 residues. Germline-derived CDR1 and CDR2 are ENHRY and SYGVKD. For the CDR3, the DNA is TGTGCCATCAGTCGGGACAGAGCTAACTATGGCTACACCTTC. It specifies CAISRDRANYGYTF.

V gene TRBV10-1 combines with J gene TRBJ2-4; D not resolved. The germline gives CDR1 WNHNN, CDR2 SYGVQD (reference sequence). The CDR3 runs to 13 residues. Trimming shortened V by 2 bases and J by 7 bases, and 9 bases separated the two germline ends. The CDR3, as DNA: TGCGCCAGCAGTGAGGGGATAGGTAACATTCAGTACTTC. Amino acid sequence: CASSEGIGNIQYF.

The CDR3 coding sequence is TGTGCCAGCAGCCAACAGGGGTTGAGGGGCTACACCTTC. This sequence encodes CASSQQGLRGYTF. The chain uses TRBV7-2 and TRBJ1-2, with 7 nucleotides matching TRBD1. V lost 5 bases and J lost 8; bases outside the gene matches: 8. The germline CDR1 and CDR2 sequences are SGHTA and FQGNSA. The length of the CDR3 is 13 residues.

The rearrangement uses TRBV5-4 and TRBJ2-1, with D uncertain. Trimming took off 1 base at V and 7 bases at J, with 9 bases between the two ends. The CDR3 has 13 residues. Germline lookup yields CDR1 SGHNT and CDR2 YYREEE (reference sequence). CDR3 DNA: TGTGCCAGCAGCTTGCGATCCTCGAATGAGCAGTTCTTC. This gives the protein CASSLRSSNEQFF.

The J gene is TRBJ2-1, the V gene TRBV19; no clear D gene. CDR3 size: 15 residues. The germline gives CDR1 LNHDA, CDR2 SQIVND (reference sequence). Trimming stripped 0 bases from V and 1 base from J, with 7 bases between. In DNA form, the CDR3 reads TGTGCCAGTAGTATAGAGCTAGGGTCCTACAATGAGCAGTTCTTC. Amino acids: CASSIELGSYNEQFF.

This chain uses TRBV21-1 with TRBJ2-1; TRBD1, as called in the table, went unchecked against the DNA. TRBV21-1 is a pseudogene. The CDR3 is made up of 16 amino acids. The CDR3 nucleotides are TGTGCCAGCAGCAAAACAGGGGGCCCCACCTACAATGAGCAGTTCTTC. Translating gives CASSKTGGPTYNEQFF.

This chain uses TRBV18 with TRBJ2-7; 10 bases align to TRBD1. CDR1 KGHSH and CDR2 LQKENI come from the germline V gene. Trimming removed 5 bases from V and 0 bases from J; junction bases left unmatched: 10. The CDR3 spans 17 residues. The CDR3 sequence: CASSDRDRGPLSYEQYF. In DNA form, the CDR3 reads TGTGCCAGCTCAGACCGGGACAGGGGTCCCCTCTCCTACGAGCAGTACTTC.

The chain combines TRBV6-6 with TRBJ2-7; D is undetermined. V lost 4 bases and J 5 bases, leaving 6 bases between the germline ends. This CDR3 has 11 residues. Per the germline V gene, CDR1 is MNHNY and CDR2 is SVGAGI (reference sequence). The CDR3 coding sequence is TGTGCCAGCAGTTCAAAGGACGAGCAGTACTTC. Translation gives CASSSKDEQYF.

The chain recombines TRBV19 with TRBJ2-1; 11 bases map to TRBD2. CDR1 LNHDA and CDR2 SQIVND come from the germline V gene (reference sequence). The CDR3 has 16 amino acids. The V segment lost 0 bases and the J segment 8 bases; nucleotides outside the gene matches: 6. The CDR3 DNA sequence: TGTGCCAGTAGTATAGATCGGGGTAGCGGGAGGGATGAGCAGTTCTTC. Its translation: CASSIDRGSGRDEQFF.

The V and J genes are TRBV5-8 and TRBJ2-5; 8 bases align to TRBD1. The DNA end favors TRBJ2-7, so the J call may be wrong. Per the germline V gene, CDR1 is SGHTS and CDR2 is YDEGEE. This CDR3 has 14 residues. The CDR3 nucleotides are TGTGCCAGCAGCTTGGGGACAGGGAATCACGAGCAGTACTTC. Amino acids: CASSLGTGNHEQYF.

V is TRBV2 and J is TRBJ2-3, with D maybe TRBD2 (6 bases). V lost 4 bases, J lost 9 bases, and 14 bases lay in between. This CDR3 comprises 13 residues. CDR1 and CDR2 from the germline V gene are SNHLY and FYNNEI. The CDR3 region has the DNA TGTGCCAGCAGTGCGGAACGGGGAGGAACGCAGTATTTT. Translating it yields CASSAERGGTQYF.

This clone is deemed medium-sized. This sequence joins TRBV20-1 and TRBJ1-1, with a tentative D call TRBD1 (5 bases). V lost 3 bases, J lost 6 bases, and 8 bases lay in between. Germline V gene data show CDR1 as DFQATT and CDR2 as SNEGSKA (reference sequence). CDR3 length: 11 amino acids. The CDR3 DNA reads as TGCAGTGCTAGCGGGACCGCTGAAGCTTTCTTT. Encoded protein: CSASGTAEAFF.